One and the same sample provided the 9 T cell receptor beta chains below, sequenced in a study of human T cells and chemical hapten exposure (dated by TCRdb to the early 2020s). Library construction relied on RACE. Sequencing was performed on a NextSeq 500. TCRdb handled the public reads itself, with Q25 trimming in fastp and clone calling in MiXCR, and kept productive beta chains. For every CDR3 protein sequence, its rows merge into one entry that carries the most common genes and DNA. In all, the sample holds about 95,000 distinct CDR3 sequences, and around 10% of those were seen once. Of the sample, roughly 3% falls within the top ten clones. What the time point label conveys for this sample: patch test 2, 6 weeks after DPC sensitization. In the paper's terms, the treatment or condition label means: therapeutic diphenylcyclopropenone sensitization with weekly scalp DPC. Sequenced here: whole blood, sampled in connection with sensitization to the hapten diphenylcyclopropenone (DPC). Receptors were obtained from a woman between 40 and 55 years old with alopecia areata. Some clones in this sample may be carry-over from other donors' samples.

This clonotype was observed a handful of times. The V gene is TRBV7-7, the J gene TRBJ2-1; tentative D call: TRBD2 (6 bases). Trimming took off 5 bases at V and 2 bases at J, with 13 bases between the two ends. This CDR3 spans 15 amino acids. The V gene's germline CDR1 is SSHAT and CDR2 FNYEAQ (reference sequence). In DNA form, the CDR3 reads TGTGCCAGCAGCCTGGGGGGAGCCACCTACAATGAGCAGTTCTTC. This translates into CASSLGGATYNEQFF.

The rearrangement links TRBV2 to TRBJ1-1; D perhaps matches TRBD1 (5 bases). Looked up from germline, CDR1 is SNHLY and CDR2 is FYNNEI. V shed 7 bases and J shed 4 bases, with 16 bases lying between them. The CDR3 sequence is 14 residues long. The CDR3, as DNA: TGTGCCAGCACGAGGGGAGCTTTTAGCACTGAAGCTTTCTTT. It encodes CASTRGAFSTEAFF.

This clonotype has at least ten counts. The rearrangement links TRBV6-2 or TRBV6-3 to TRBJ2-1, with D perhaps matching TRBD2 (7 bases). The CDR3 extends over 14 amino acids. V was pared by 6 bases and J by 4 bases, with 13 bases between. Germline V gene sequence: CDR1 MNHEY, CDR2 SVGEGT. The CDR3 DNA sequence: TGTGCCAGCAGGGACAGCGGGACATACAATGAGCAGTTCTTC. Its protein product is CASRDSGTYNEQFF.

The sample holds a few counts of this clonotype. The chain joins TRBV9 to TRBJ2-1, with 15 positions matching TRBD2. Trimming at V came to 0 bases and at J to 7 bases, leaving 2 bases not matched to a gene. This CDR3 comprises 16 residues. Germline V gives CDR1 SGDLS, CDR2 YYNGEE. CDR3 DNA: TGTGCCAGCAGCGTAGGGGGACTAGCGGGAGGAAATGAGCAGTTCTTC. Residues: CASSVGGLAGGNEQFF.

This clonotype was observed at least ten times. V is TRBV24-1 and J is TRBJ2-1, with D maybe TRBD2 (6 bases). Trimming took 4 bases from V and 9 from J, leaving 24 bases between them. Per the germline V gene, CDR1 is KGHDR and CDR2 is SFDVKD. This CDR3 comprises 17 residues. The CDR3 coding sequence is TGTGCCACCAGTGACGCCCCGGGACTCTACCTCCCCTTTGAGCAGTTCTTC. Translating it yields CATSDAPGLYLPFEQFF.

This clonotype was seen ten or more times. J is TRBJ1-1 and V is TRBV7-2; no clear D gene. The germline gives CDR1 SGHTA, CDR2 FQGNSA. The V end was cut by 2 bases, the J end by 0 bases, with 7 bases between. This CDR3 spans 14 amino acids. CDR3 region: CASSLITLNTEAFF. The CDR3 coding sequence is TGTGCCAGCAGCTTAATAACTTTGAACACTGAAGCTTTCTTT.

This clonotype was picked up one time. The rearrangement joins TRBV20-1 to TRBJ1-1, with D hard to call. The germline V gene encodes CDR1 DFQATT and CDR2 SNEGSKA (reference sequence). The CDR3 runs to 13 residues. V was clipped by 1 base and J by 3 bases, with 9 bases between them. The DNA of the CDR3 is TGCAGTGCTAGAGGCGCGGGGTACACTGAAGCTTTCTTT. Residues: CSARGAGYTEAFF.

Note on this clonotype: This clone may be a read error of a much larger clone one base away. This chain links TRBV7-9 with TRBJ2-5; a possible D gene is TRBD1 (7 bases). The CDR3 covers 13 residues. Germline lookup yields CDR1 SEHNR and CDR2 FQNEAQ (reference sequence). V was shortened by 5 bases and J by 4 bases, with 11 bases between the two germline ends. CDR3 nucleotide sequence: TGTGCCAGCAGCCCAGGGGGGATAGAGACCCAGTACTTC. This encodes CASSPGGIETQYF.

There are many counts of this clonotype. The chain couples TRBV4-3 to TRBJ2-7; 11 nucleotides line up with TRBD2. The CDR3 is 15 residues long. Trimming cost V 4 bases and J 3 bases; bases outside gene matches: 5. The germline gives CDR1 LGHNA, CDR2 YSLEER. Written as DNA, the CDR3 is TGCGCCAGCAGCCGCGCACTAGCGGGAGTCTACGAGCAGTACTTC. Translated, it gives CASSRALAGVYEQYF.